One sample yielded the 21 T cell receptor beta chains listed below, sequenced in a study of blood T cells in healthy people across ages. Using a J-beta primer mix together with a sample-barcoded 5' primer, a second PCR was run for roughly 7 to 12 cycles. TCRdb itself ran the 5' RACE reads through MiXCR, one entry per CDR3 protein. The top ten hold 7.7% of the sample, which has roughly 1,700,000 distinct CDR3 sequences, 28% seen once. The sequenced sample was blood. These receptors originate from a woman in her 30s in good health.

DNA for the CDR3: TGTGCCAGCAGCAATGACCCTGGGGGATCCTACAATGAGCAGTTCTTC. It translates to CASSNDPGGSYNEQFF. The rearrangement joins TRBV11-2 to TRBJ2-1; tentatively, D is TRBD1 or TRBD2 (5 bases each). Germline V gene lookup returns CDR1 SGHAT and CDR2 FQNNGV. Trimming took off 5 bases at V and 1 base at J, with 15 bases between the two ends. There are 16 residues in the CDR3.

The chain couples TRBV6-5 to TRBJ1-5; 9 nucleotides align to TRBD1. From germline, CDR1 is MNHEY and CDR2 SVGAGI. With V trimmed by 7 bases and J by 7 bases, 8 bases remained unmatched. The CDR3 has 14 residues. CDR3 protein: CASKKGQGDQPQHF. The CDR3 DNA follows: TGTGCCAGCAAAAAGGGACAGGGTGACCAGCCCCAGCATTTT.

Ten or more counts support this clonotype. This chain connects TRBV7-2 to TRBJ2-7; 8 nucleotides line up with TRBD1. Trimming cost V 5 bases and J 7 bases; bases outside gene matches: 13. The CDR3 is 15 residues long. CDR1 is SGHTA and CDR2 is FQGNSA in the germline V gene. The CDR3 is CASSASGTGVIEQYF. For the CDR3, the DNA is TGTGCCAGCAGCGCGTCCGGGACAGGCGTGATAGAGCAGTACTTC.

The chain recombines TRBV20-1 with TRBJ1-5; 7 nucleotides align to TRBD1. The V gene's germline CDR1 is DFQATT and CDR2 SNEGSKA (reference sequence). The J segment lost 4 bases and the V segment lost 6 bases, leaving 6 bases of the junction unmatched. The CDR3 is 13 amino acids. CDR3 coding DNA: TGCAGTGCGCCAACAGGGGTGAATCAGCCCCAGCATTTT. The encoded protein is CSAPTGVNQPQHF.

This chain links TRBV27 with TRBJ2-2; the D gene is possibly TRBD1 (5 bases). The V gene lost 3 bases and the J gene lost 5 bases, with 10 bases spanning the gap. Per the germline V gene, CDR1 is MNHEY and CDR2 is SMNVEV (reference sequence). The CDR3 length is 14 residues. CDR3 bases: TGTGCCAGCAGTTTGGCAGGGTGGACCGGGGAGCTGTTTTTT. Amino acid sequence: CASSLAGWTGELFF.

This clonotype was detected only a few times. V gene TRBV3-1 combines with J gene TRBJ2-7; 9 positions agree with TRBD1. Trimming took 7 bases from V and 3 from J; bases not matched to a gene: 7. This CDR3 has 14 amino acids. CDR1 is LGHDT and CDR2 is YNNKEL in the germline V gene (reference sequence). The CDR3 loop is CASKPTGGSYEQYF. In DNA, the CDR3 is TGTGCCAGCAAACCGACAGGGGGTAGCTACGAGCAGTACTTC.

The V gene is TRBV12-3 or TRBV12-4, the J gene TRBJ2-1, with 11 bases matching TRBD2. The length of the CDR3 is 19 residues. The V gene end was trimmed by 3 bases and the J gene end by 9 bases; junction bases not matched to a gene: 19. As DNA, the CDR3 is TGTGCCAGCAGTTTCAGTCTAGCGGGGGGACTTACCTCCGGGGGTGAGCAGTTCTTC. This sequence encodes CASSFSLAGGLTSGGEQFF.

This clonotype occurred many times. The chain combines TRBV2 with TRBJ2-7, with TRBD1 identical over 8 bases. Germline V gives CDR1 SNHLY, CDR2 FYNNEI. CDR3 length equals 17 residues. Germline trimming cut 7 bases from V and 0 bases from J; bases unmatched to any gene: 14. CDR3 region: CASMVPRDRTHSYEQYF. CDR3 in DNA: TGTGCCAGCATGGTTCCCCGGGACAGGACCCACTCCTACGAGCAGTACTTC.

As concerns this clonotype: A read error is possible here, since a much larger clone lies one base away. This chain joins TRBV5-5 and TRBJ2-4; a weak D match, TRBD1 (6 bases). The CDR3 contains 14 residues. Germline loops: CDR1 SGHKS, CDR2 YYEKEE (reference sequence). CDR3: CASSRPGAKNIQCF. Written as DNA, the CDR3 is TGTGCCAGCAGCCGCCCAGGGGCCAAAAACATCCAGTGCTTC.

On this clonotype itself: Given the absence of the conserved phenylalanine or tryptophan at the CDR3 end, a read error is likely. The chain links TRBV5-1 to TRBJ2-7; weak D call: TRBD1 (6 bases). The germline V gene has CDR1 SGHRS and CDR2 YFSETQ. CDR3 length equals 15 residues. The V gene lost 2 bases and the J gene lost 0 bases, with 12 bases spanning the gap. As DNA, the CDR3 is TGCGCCAGCAGCTTCGGCAGGGGTCACTCCTACGAGCAGTACTCC. Its protein is CASSFGRGHSYEQYS.

This clonotype has a handful of counts. The chain links TRBV12-3 or TRBV12-4 to TRBJ2-1; 11 positions agree with TRBD2. The CDR3 totals 14 residues. Trimming at V came to 10 bases and at J to 8 bases, leaving 10 bases not matched to a gene. In DNA form, the CDR3 reads TGTGCCATCAGGAGACTAGCGGGATGGGATGAGCAGTTCTTC. Its translation: CAIRRLAGWDEQFF.

This clonotype occurred a few times. DNA for the CDR3: TGCGCCAGCAGCCCAGATCCCGGGACAGGGTTTGGCGAGCAGTACTTC. Residues: CASSPDPGTGFGEQYF. This chain uses TRBV5-1 with TRBJ2-7, with 9 positions matching TRBD1. The germline CDR1 and CDR2 sequences are SGHRS and YFSETQ. V lost 4 bases and J lost 6; bases outside the gene matches: 14. CDR3 length: 16 amino acids.

The V and J genes are TRBV20-1 and TRBJ2-5; no clear D. Trimming left V 0 bases short and J 5 bases short, with 19 bases between. The CDR3 spans 16 residues. The germline gives CDR1 DFQATT, CDR2 SNEGSKA (reference sequence). In nucleotides, the CDR3 is TGCAGTGCTAGAGATCTTAAGCGCGTTACCGCGGAGACCCAGTACTTC. This sequence encodes CSARDLKRVTAETQYF.

This clonotype was seen a few times. The chain links TRBV7-9 to TRBJ1-1; D not resolved. CDR1 SEHNR and CDR2 FQNEAQ come from the germline V gene (reference sequence). This CDR3 is built from 13 residues. Trimming cost V 5 bases and J 4 bases, with 11 bases left between them. The CDR3 nucleotides are TGTGCCAGCAGCCCCCCGAGATTCACTGAAGCTTTCTTT. As protein: CASSPPRFTEAFF.

This chain links TRBV28 with TRBJ1-2; 8 bases are a match to TRBD1. The CDR3 length is 14 residues. CDR1 is MDHEN and CDR2 is SYDVKM in the germline V gene. Unmatched junction bases numbered 9, after V lost 8 bases and J lost 4 bases. CDR3 sequence: CASRLRGQIYGYTF. The CDR3 region has the DNA TGTGCCAGCCGACTCAGGGGGCAGATCTATGGCTACACCTTC.

A word on this clonotype: Its ends do not fully match the called genes, so a read error is possible. V is TRBV5-1 and J is TRBJ2-3, with a weak D call TRBD1 (6 bases). The CDR3 length is 15 residues. The germline V gene encodes CDR1 SGHRS and CDR2 YFSETQ. In DNA, the CDR3 is TGCGCCAGCAAAATAGAAGGACAGACCACAGATATGCAGTATTTT. Protein product: CASKIEGQTTDMQYF.

This clonotype was seen a few times. Being one base from a much bigger clone, this may be a read error. This rearrangement joins TRBV6-2 or TRBV6-3 to TRBJ2-7, with D perhaps matching TRBD2 (5 bases). V was shortened by 7 bases and J by 3 bases, with 16 bases between the two germline ends. The CDR3 is 14 amino acids. Germline loops: CDR1 MNHEY, CDR2 SVGEGT. The CDR3 nucleotides are TGTGCCAGCATGAGGACTCTCCTAGTCTACGAGCAGTACTTC. Residues: CASMRTLLVYEQYF.

The chain couples TRBV20-1 to TRBJ2-3; perhaps TRBD2 as D (6 bases). The V gene lost 6 bases and the J gene lost 2 bases, with 18 bases spanning the gap. CDR1 and CDR2 (germline): DFQATT, SNEGSKA (reference sequence). The length of the CDR3 is 15 residues. CDR3 amino acids: CSAVRPGLNTDTQYF. As DNA, the CDR3 is TGCAGTGCCGTTCGCCCGGGACTGAACACAGATACGCAGTATTTT.

This chain connects TRBV12-3 or TRBV12-4 to TRBJ2-1; maybe TRBD2 (5 bases). Trimming cost V 6 bases and J 6 bases, with 12 bases left between them. The CDR3 is 13 residues long. CDR3 region: CASSPWTFNEQFF. In nucleotides, the CDR3 is TGTGCCAGCAGCCCATGGACTTTCAATGAGCAGTTCTTC.

This clonotype was recorded a few times. The V and J genes are TRBV12-3 or TRBV12-4 and TRBJ2-3; D is uncertain. Trimming removed 5 bases at V and 2 bases at J, with 8 bases between. The CDR3 totals 13 residues. The CDR3, as DNA: TGTGCCAGCAGTCACCCTTACACAGATACGCAGTATTTT. This codes for CASSHPYTDTQYF.

This clonotype was picked up a small number of times. V and J are TRBV28 and TRBJ1-2; D is ambiguous. CDR3 length: 15 amino acids. V gave up 2 bases and J gave up 3 bases, with 13 bases separating them. Per the germline V gene, CDR1 is MDHEN and CDR2 is SYDVKM. In DNA, the CDR3 is TGTGCCAGCAGTTTACTGCCCGGGAGGGACTATGGCTACACCTTC. Protein sequence: CASSLLPGRDYGYTF.